This T cell receptor beta chain was obtained from a study of OX40 agonist ivuxolimab in advanced cancers. The CDR3 totals 14 residues. Per the germline V gene, CDR1 is SEHNR and CDR2 is FQNEAQ (reference sequence). The germline V and J ends were trimmed by 1 base and 6 bases, with 9 bases remaining between them. The assay was immunoSEQ multiplex PCR, and TCRdb's table has in-frame clones only and misses some. The table lists 70,000 or so clones, approximately 86% of them singletons. The chain carries TRBV7-9 and TRBJ2-2; D is possibly TRBD2 (5 bases). Source: CD4+ or CD8+ T cells sorted from blood, taken in a trial of the OX40 agonist ivuxolimab. This TCR was sampled from an adult with an advanced solid tumor such as melanoma, head and neck, liver or kidney cancer. The CDR3: CASSLVGVAGELFF. As DNA, the CDR3 is TGTGCCAGCAGCTTAGTCGGGGTTGCCGGGGAGCTGTTTTTT.